The rows below give T cell receptor beta chains drawn from one sample of a study of T cells in Graves' hyperthyroidism and ophthalmopathy. TCRdb reprocessed the multiplex PCR reads with MiXCR, giving one entry per CDR3 protein. The sample holds hundreds of thousands of distinct CDR3 sequences; 15% to 19% are singletons and the top ten take 13% to 15%. What was sequenced was blood. These receptors originate from a woman in her late teens or twenties with Graves' hyperthyroidism. The CDR3 runs from the conserved cysteine through the conserved F or W. D genes are given only for firm matches. Rows give clone size only sometimes, using once, few, many, or a class for an expanded clone.

D	V	J	size	DNA	CDR3
TRBD2	TRBV28	TRBJ2-1	many	TGTGCCAGCCGAGGGATAGCGGGCTACAATGAGCAGTTCTTC	CASRGIAGYNEQFF
.	TRBV12-3/TRBV12-4	TRBJ1-1	many	TGTGCCAGCAGTCTGCGACAGGTCACTGAAGCTTTCTTT	CASSLRQVTEAFF
.	TRBV6-5	TRBJ1-2	.	TGTGCCAGCAGTTTTACCCCAACAGGGCGAAATGGCTACACCTTC	CASSFTPTGRNGYTF
TRBD1	TRBV18	TRBJ1-5	few	TGTGCCAGCTCGGAAACAGGGGAGAGTCAGCCCCAGCATTTT	CASSETGESQPQHF
TRBD2	TRBV6-1	TRBJ2-1	.	TGTGCCAGCAGACTAGCGTTGGGATCCTACAATGAGCAGTTCTTC	CASRLALGSYNEQFF
TRBD2	TRBV6-6	TRBJ2-3	.	TGTGCCAGCAGTTACTCGGGGGGGAATACGCAGTATTTT	CASSYSGGNTQYF
TRBD1	TRBV12-3/TRBV12-4	TRBJ2-6	few	TGTGCCATCGACAGGGGGCTTGGGGCCAACGTCCTGACTTTC	CAIDRGLGANVLTF
.	TRBV5-1	TRBJ1-1	many	TGCGCCAGCAGCTTGTTAGGGACACAAAACACTGAAGCTTTCTTT	CASSLLGTQNTEAFF
.	TRBV25-1	TRBJ1-1	.	TGTGCCAGCAGTGAACGGACGGGGAACACTGAAGCTTTCTTT	CASSERTGNTEAFF
.	TRBV28	TRBJ1-2	few	TGTGCCAGCACCACTTACCGAGAATTCTATGGCTACACCTTC	CASTTYREFYGYTF
.	TRBV20-1	TRBJ2-5	many	TGCAGTGCTACCCCGGGACTTCTCATGAAAGAGACCCAGTACTTC	CSATPGLLMKETQYF
TRBD1	TRBV3-1	TRBJ1-5	once	TGTGCCAGCAGCCAAGGGGACAGGGGGGGGAATCAGCCCCAGCATTTT	CASSQGDRGGNQPQHF
TRBD1	TRBV12-3/TRBV12-4	TRBJ1-2	many	TGTGCCAGCAGCCATCCTACAGGGGGCAAGCGGCCGGCCGACGGGGGCTACACCTTC	CASSHPTGGKRPADGGYTF
TRBD2	TRBV2	TRBJ2-1	many	TGTGCCAGCAGGAGGGGAACTAGCGGCTACAATGAGCAGTTCTTC	CASRRGTSGYNEQFF
.	TRBV6-2/TRBV6-3	TRBJ1-5	.	TGTGCCAGCCTCGCCGGCAGCAATCAGCCCCAGCATTTT	CASLAGSNQPQHF
.	TRBV27	TRBJ2-4	many	TGTGCCAGCAAAAAGACCGGGACAGCCAAAAACATTCAGTACTTC	CASKKTGTAKNIQYF
.	TRBV9	TRBJ2-2	many	TGTGCCAGCAGCGTGGGGTCCGACCGCCGAATCACCGGGGAGCTGTTTTTT	CASSVGSDRRITGELFF
.	TRBV9	TRBJ2-1	.	TGTGCCAGCAGCGTAGTTGGGGCAAATGAGCAGTTCTTC	CASSVVGANEQFF
.	TRBV10-3	TRBJ1-4	.	TGTGCCATCAGACAAGCAACTAATGAAAAACTGTTTTTT	CAIRQATNEKLFF
.	TRBV28	TRBJ2-7	many	TGTGCCAGCAGCCCGCGGGGCAAAGGGAGCTCCTACGAGCAGTACTTC	CASSPRGKGSSYEQYF
TRBD1	TRBV12-3/TRBV12-4	TRBJ1-3	.	TGTGCCAGCAAAGGGACAGGCCGTTTCTCTGGAAACACCATATATTTT	CASKGTGRFSGNTIYF
.	TRBV18	TRBJ2-3	.	TGTGCCAGCTCAATCGGGGAGCCCCACACAGATACGCAGTATTTT	CASSIGEPHTDTQYF
.	TRBV7-8	TRBJ2-7	many	TGTGCCAGCAGCTTCCGGTCCAGGGAGCCCTCCTACGAGCAGTACTTC	CASSFRSREPSYEQYF
TRBD1	TRBV15	TRBJ1-2	.	TGTGCCACCAGCAGGGACGGACAGGGTGGCTACACCTTC	CATSRDGQGGYTF
.	TRBV5-1	TRBJ1-1	few	TGCGCCAGCAGCTTGGATTTAGCGGACAACACTGAAGCTTTCTTT	CASSLDLADNTEAFF
.	TRBV20-1	TRBJ2-7	many	TGCAGTGCTAGCGCGGGCGGGCGCGGATTCGGCGTTAACTACGAGCAGTACTTC	CSASAGGRGFGVNYEQYF
.	TRBV3-1	TRBJ2-3	many	TGTGCCAGCAGCCAAGCGGCGGTGGCTAGCACAGATACGCAGTATTTT	CASSQAAVASTDTQYF
.	TRBV7-2	TRBJ2-5	many	TGTGCCAGCAGCGGAAACGTAGAGACCCAGTACTTC	CASSGNVETQYF
.	TRBV3-1	TRBJ2-1	.	TGTGCCAGCAGCCGAAGCCTTCAAACCAATGAGCAGTTCTTC	CASSRSLQTNEQFF
.	TRBV15	TRBJ2-1	many	TGTGCCACCAGCAGGCATAGCGGAAACTCCTACAATGAGCAGTTCTTC	CATSRHSGNSYNEQFF
.	TRBV18	TRBJ2-1	many	TGTGCCAGCTCACCGGTCTTTAACAGGGACAATGAGCAGTTCTTC	CASSPVFNRDNEQFF
.	TRBV7-2	TRBJ2-2	few	TGTGCCAGCAGCTCTGACAGGCCGCTTTGGGTCACCGGGGAGCTGTTTTTT	CASSSDRPLWVTGELFF
.	TRBV20-1	TRBJ2-2	.	TGCAGTGCTAGACCCAGCGGCGGGACAGACAAGAACACCGGGGAGCTGTTTTTT	CSARPSGGTDKNTGELFF
TRBD1	TRBV20-1	TRBJ1-4	many	TGCAGTGCTGGCGCCCGGGACAGGGGGAGAAAACTGTTTTTT	CSAGARDRGRKLFF
.	TRBV25-1	TRBJ1-1	many	TGTGCCAGCAGTGCGACGGGGGACTCATGGAATACTGAAGCTTTCTTT	CASSATGDSWNTEAFF
.	TRBV12-3/TRBV12-4	TRBJ2-3	many	TGTGCCAGCAGTTTAGCGTCGGACACAGATACGCAGTATTTT	CASSLASDTDTQYF
.	TRBV11-2	TRBJ2-1	many	TGTGCCAGCAGCTTAGTTGAGGGCGGTAATGAGCAGTTCTTC	CASSLVEGGNEQFF
TRBD2	TRBV7-8	TRBJ2-5	.	TGTGCCAGCACCACTCTTGGGGGAGGGCCTTCCAAAGAGACCCAGTACTTC	CASTTLGGGPSKETQYF
.	TRBV20-1	TRBJ2-3	few	TGCAGTGCTTTAGCGAGGGACCACACCACAGATACGCAGTATTTT	CSALARDHTTDTQYF
TRBD1	TRBV20-1	TRBJ1-1	many	TGCAGTGCCCGGATTCGACAGGGCGGCACTGAAGCTTTCTTT	CSARIRQGGTEAFF
.	TRBV6-2/TRBV6-3	TRBJ2-1	many	TGTGCCAGCAGCTCTCCCGGACTATACAATGAGCAGTTCTTC	CASSSPGLYNEQFF
.	TRBV6-5	TRBJ2-7	.	TGTGCCAGCAGTTACTCTCGAGGGACGACCTACGAGCAGTACTTC	CASSYSRGTTYEQYF
.	TRBV6-2/TRBV6-3	TRBJ2-7	few	TGTGCCAGCAGGCGGGACCCCAAGGCCCAGCAGTACTTC	CASRRDPKAQQYF
.	TRBV28	TRBJ1-6	many	TGTGCCAGCAGTTCTAGCCCCTTGAGGGTTAATTCACCCCTCCACTTT	CASSSSPLRVNSPLHF